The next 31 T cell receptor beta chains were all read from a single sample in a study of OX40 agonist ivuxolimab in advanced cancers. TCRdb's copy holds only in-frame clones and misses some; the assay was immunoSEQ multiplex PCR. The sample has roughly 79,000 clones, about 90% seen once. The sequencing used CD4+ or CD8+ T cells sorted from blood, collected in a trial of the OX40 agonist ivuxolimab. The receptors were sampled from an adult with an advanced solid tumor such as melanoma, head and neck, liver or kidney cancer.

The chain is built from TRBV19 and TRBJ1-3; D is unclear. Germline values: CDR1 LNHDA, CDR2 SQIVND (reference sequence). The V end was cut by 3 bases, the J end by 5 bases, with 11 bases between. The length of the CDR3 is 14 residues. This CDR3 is CASSMGAVRNTIYF. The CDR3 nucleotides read TGTGCCAGTAGTATGGGAGCCGTAAGAAACACCATATATTTT.

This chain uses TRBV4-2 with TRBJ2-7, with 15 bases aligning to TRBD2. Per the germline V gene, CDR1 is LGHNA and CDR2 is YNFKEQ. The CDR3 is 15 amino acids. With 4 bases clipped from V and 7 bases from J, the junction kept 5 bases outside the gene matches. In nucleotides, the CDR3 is TGTGCCAGCAGCCCGGGACTAGCGGGAGGCGGGGAGCAGTACTTC. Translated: CASSPGLAGGGEQYF.

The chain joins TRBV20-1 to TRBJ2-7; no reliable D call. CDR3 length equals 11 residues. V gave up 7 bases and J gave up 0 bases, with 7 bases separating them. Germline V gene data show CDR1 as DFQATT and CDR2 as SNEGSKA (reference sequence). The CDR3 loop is CSVVDSYEQYF. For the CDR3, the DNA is TGCAGTGTGGTAGACTCCTACGAGCAGTACTTC.

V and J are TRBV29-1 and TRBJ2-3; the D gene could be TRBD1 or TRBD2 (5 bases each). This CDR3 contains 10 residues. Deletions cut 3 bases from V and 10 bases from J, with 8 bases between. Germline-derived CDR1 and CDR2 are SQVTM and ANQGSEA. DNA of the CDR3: TGCAGCGTTGAGCAGGGAGCGCAGTATTTT. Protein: CSVEQGAQYF.

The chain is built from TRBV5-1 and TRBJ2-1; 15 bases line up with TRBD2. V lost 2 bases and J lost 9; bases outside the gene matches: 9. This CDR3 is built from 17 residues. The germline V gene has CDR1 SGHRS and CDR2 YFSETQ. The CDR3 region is CASSFPRGLAGGGEQFF. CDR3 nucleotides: TGCGCCAGCAGCTTTCCCCGCGGACTAGCGGGAGGGGGTGAGCAGTTCTTC.

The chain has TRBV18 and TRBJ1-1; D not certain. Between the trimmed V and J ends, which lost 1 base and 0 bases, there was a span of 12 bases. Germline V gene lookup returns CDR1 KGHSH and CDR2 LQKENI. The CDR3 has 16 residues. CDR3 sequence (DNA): TGTGCCAGCTCACCACAAAAGTCTACCCTGAACACTGAAGCTTTCTTT. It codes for CASSPQKSTLNTEAFF.

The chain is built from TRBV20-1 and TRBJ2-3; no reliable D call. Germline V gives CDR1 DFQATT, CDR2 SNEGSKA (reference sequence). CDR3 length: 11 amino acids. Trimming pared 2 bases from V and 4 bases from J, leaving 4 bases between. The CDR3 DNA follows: TGCAGTGCTAGATATCCAGATACGCAGTATTTT. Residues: CSARYPDTQYF.

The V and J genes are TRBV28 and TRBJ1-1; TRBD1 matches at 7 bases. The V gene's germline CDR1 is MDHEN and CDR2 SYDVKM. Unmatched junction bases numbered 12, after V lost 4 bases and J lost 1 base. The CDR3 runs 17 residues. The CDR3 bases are TGTGCCAGCAGTTACTTGACAGGGAGTAAGGGGAACACTGAAGCTTTCTTT. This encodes CASSYLTGSKGNTEAFF.

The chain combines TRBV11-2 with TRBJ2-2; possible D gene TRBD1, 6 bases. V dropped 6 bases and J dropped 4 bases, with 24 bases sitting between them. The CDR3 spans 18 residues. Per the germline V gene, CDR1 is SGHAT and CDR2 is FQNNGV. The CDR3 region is CASSIRTVNSLLTGELFF. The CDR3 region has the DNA TGTGCCAGCAGTATACGGACAGTCAATAGCCTTCTCACCGGGGAGCTGTTTTTT.

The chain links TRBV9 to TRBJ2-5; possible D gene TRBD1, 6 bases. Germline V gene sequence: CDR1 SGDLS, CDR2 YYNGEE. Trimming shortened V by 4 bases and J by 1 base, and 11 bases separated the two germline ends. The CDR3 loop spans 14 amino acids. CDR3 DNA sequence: TGTGCCAGCAGCCCCGGACAGCTCCAAGAGACCCAGTACTTC. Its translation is CASSPGQLQETQYF.

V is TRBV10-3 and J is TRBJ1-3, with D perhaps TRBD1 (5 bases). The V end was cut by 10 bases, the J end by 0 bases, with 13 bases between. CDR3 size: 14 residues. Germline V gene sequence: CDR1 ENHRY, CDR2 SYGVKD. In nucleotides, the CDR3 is TGTGCCACCGAAGACAGTTCCTCTGGAAACACCATATATTTT. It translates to CATEDSSSGNTIYF.

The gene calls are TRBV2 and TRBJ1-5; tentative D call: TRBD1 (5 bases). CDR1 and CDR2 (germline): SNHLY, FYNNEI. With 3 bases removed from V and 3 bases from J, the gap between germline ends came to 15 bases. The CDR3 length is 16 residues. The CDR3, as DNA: TGTGCCAGCAGTGAGGGTACAGGAGCCGTCAATCAGCCCCAGCATTTT. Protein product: CASSEGTGAVNQPQHF. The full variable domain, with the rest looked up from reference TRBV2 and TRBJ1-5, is EPEVTQTPSHQVTQMGQEVILRCVPISNHLYFYWYRQILGQKVEFLVSFYNNEISEKSEIFDDQFSVERPDGSNFTLKIRSTKLEDSAMYFCASSEGTGAVNQPQHFGDGTRLSIL.

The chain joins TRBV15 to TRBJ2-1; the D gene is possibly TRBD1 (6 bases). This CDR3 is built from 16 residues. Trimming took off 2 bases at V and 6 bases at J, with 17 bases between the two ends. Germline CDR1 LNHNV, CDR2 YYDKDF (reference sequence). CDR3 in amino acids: CATSRPPGHRPNEQFF. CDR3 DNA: TGTGCCACCAGCAGACCGCCGGGACACCGCCCCAATGAGCAGTTCTTC.

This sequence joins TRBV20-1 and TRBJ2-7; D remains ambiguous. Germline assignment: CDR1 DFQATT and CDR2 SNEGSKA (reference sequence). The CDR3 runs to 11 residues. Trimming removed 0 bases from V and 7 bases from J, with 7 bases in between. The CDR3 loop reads CSARDGREQYF. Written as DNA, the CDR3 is TGCAGTGCTAGAGATGGGCGGGAGCAGTACTTC.

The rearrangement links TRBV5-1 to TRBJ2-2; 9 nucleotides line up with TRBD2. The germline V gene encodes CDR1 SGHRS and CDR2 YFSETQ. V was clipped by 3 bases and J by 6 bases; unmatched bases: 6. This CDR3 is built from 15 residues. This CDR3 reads CASSSGVAGAGELFF. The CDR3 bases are TGCGCCAGCAGCTCAGGAGTAGCGGGAGCCGGGGAGCTGTTTTTT.

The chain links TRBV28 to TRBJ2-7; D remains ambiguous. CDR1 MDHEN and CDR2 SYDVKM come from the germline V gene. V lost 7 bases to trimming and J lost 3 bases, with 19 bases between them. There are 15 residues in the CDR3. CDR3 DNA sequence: TGTGCCAGCACCGCTACCCCCGGTTTCAACTACGAGCAGTACTTC. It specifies CASTATPGFNYEQYF. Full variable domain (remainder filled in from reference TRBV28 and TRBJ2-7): DVKVTQSSRYLVKRTGEKVFLECVQDMDHENMFWYRQDPGLGLRLIYFSYDVKMKEKGDIPEGYSVSREKKERFSLILESASTNQTSMYLCASTATPGFNYEQYFGPGTRLTVT.

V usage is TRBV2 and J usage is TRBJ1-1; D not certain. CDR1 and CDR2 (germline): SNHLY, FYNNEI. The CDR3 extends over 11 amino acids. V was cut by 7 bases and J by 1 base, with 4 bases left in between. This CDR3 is CASKANTEAFF. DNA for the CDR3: TGTGCCAGCAAGGCGAACACTGAAGCTTTCTTT.

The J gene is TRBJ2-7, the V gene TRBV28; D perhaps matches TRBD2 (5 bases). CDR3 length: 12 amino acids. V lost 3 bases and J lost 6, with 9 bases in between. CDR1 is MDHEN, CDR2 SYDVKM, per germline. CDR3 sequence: CASSFARAEQYF. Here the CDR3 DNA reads TGTGCCAGCAGTTTCGCGAGGGCCGAGCAGTACTTC.

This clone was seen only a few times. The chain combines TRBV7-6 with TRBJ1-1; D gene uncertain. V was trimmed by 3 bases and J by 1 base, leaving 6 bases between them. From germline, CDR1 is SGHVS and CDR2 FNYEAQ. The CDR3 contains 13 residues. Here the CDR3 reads CASSFQQNTEAFF. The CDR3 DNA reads TGTGCCAGCAGCTTCCAGCAGAACACTGAAGCTTTCTTT.

CDR3 sequence reads: CASSTSGSSYEQYF. The DNA for the CDR3 is TGTGCCAGCAGCACAAGCGGGAGCTCCTACGAGCAGTACTTC. This chain connects TRBV7-8 to TRBJ2-7; 8 positions match TRBD2. Germline lookup yields CDR1 SGHVS and CDR2 FQNEAQ. The junction had 3 bases not matched to a gene; V was cut back by 5 bases and J by 0 bases. CDR3 length equals 14 residues. Based on the CDR3 plus reference TRBV7-8 and TRBJ2-7, the full variable domain is GAGVSQSPRYKVAKRGQDVALRCDPISGHVSLFWYQQALGQGPEFLTYFQNEAQLDKSGLPSDRFFAERPEGSVSTLKIQRTQQEDSAVYLCASSTSGSSYEQYFGPGTRLTVT.

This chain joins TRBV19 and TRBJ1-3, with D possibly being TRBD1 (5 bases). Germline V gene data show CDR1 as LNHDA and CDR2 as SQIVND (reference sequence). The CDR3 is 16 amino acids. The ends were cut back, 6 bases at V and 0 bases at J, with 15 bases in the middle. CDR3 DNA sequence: TGTGCCAGTAGAAACAGGTTGATGAGCTCTGGAAACACCATATATTTT. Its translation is CASRNRLMSSGNTIYF.

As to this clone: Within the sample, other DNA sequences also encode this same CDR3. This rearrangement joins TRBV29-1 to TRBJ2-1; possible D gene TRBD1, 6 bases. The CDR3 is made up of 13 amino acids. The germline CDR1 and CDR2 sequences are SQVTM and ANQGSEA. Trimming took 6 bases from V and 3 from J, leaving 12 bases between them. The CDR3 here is CSVSRGGYNEQFF. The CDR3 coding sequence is TGCAGCGTGAGTAGAGGGGGCTACAATGAGCAGTTCTTC.

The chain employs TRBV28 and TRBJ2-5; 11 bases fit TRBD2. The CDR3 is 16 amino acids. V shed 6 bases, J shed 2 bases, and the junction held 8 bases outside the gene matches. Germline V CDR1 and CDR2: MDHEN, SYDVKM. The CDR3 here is CASSFAGTSGQETQYF. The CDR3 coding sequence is TGTGCCAGCAGCTTCGCCGGGACTAGCGGACAAGAGACCCAGTACTTC.

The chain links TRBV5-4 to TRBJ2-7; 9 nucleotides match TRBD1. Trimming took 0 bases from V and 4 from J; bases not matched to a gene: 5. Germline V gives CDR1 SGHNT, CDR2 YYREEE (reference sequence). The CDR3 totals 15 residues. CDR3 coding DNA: TGTGCCAGCAGCTTGGAGTCGGGACAGGGTTACGAGCAGTACTTC. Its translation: CASSLESGQGYEQYF.

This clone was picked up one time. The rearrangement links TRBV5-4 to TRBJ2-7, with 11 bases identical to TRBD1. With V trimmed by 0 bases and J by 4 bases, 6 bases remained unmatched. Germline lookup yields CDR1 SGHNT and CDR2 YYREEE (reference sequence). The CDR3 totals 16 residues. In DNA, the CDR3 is TGTGCCAGCAGCTTGGGGCTCGGGACAGGGGGGTACGAGCAGTACTTC. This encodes CASSLGLGTGGYEQYF.

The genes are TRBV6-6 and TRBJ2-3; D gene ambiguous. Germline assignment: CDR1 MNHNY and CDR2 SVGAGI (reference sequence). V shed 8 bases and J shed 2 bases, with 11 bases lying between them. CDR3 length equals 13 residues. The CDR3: CASLLGNTDTQYF. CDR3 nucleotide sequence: TGTGCCAGCCTGCTGGGGAACACAGATACGCAGTATTTT.

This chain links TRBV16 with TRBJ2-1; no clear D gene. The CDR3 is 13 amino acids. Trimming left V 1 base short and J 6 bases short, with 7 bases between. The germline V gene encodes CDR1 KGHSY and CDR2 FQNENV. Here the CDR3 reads CASSQWQANEQFF. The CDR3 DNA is TGTGCCAGCAGCCAATGGCAGGCCAATGAGCAGTTCTTC.

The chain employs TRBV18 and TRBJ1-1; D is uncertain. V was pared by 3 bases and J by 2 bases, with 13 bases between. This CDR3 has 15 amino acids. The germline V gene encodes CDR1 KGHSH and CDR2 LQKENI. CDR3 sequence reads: CASSPPSRENTEAFF. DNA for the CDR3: TGTGCCAGCTCACCGCCCTCTCGGGAAAACACTGAAGCTTTCTTT.

In nucleotides, the CDR3 is TGTGCCAGCAGTGTGGGACAGGCTAACTATGGCTACACCTTC. Protein product: CASSVGQANYGYTF. The J gene is TRBJ1-2, the V gene TRBV25-1, with 8 nucleotides matching TRBD1. Trimming removed 4 bases from V and 0 bases from J; junction bases left unmatched: 1. There are 14 residues in the CDR3. Germline V CDR1 and CDR2: MGHDK, SYGVNS.

The CDR3 reads CASSLVGSGGGYEQYF. DNA of the CDR3: TGTGCCAGCAGCTTAGTAGGTAGCGGCGGCGGTTACGAGCAGTACTTC. The chain uses TRBV7-2 and TRBJ2-7; TRBD2 is a possible D gene (6 bases). The CDR3 consists of 16 residues. V was trimmed by 1 base and J by 4 bases, leaving 17 bases between them. The germline V gene has CDR1 SGHTA and CDR2 FQGNSA.

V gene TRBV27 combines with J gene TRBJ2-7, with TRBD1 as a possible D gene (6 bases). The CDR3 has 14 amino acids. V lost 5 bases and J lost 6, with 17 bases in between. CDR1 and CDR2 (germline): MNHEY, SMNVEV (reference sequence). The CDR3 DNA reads TGTGCCAGCAGTCGGGTATCCAGGGGTTCCGAGCAGTACTTC. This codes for CASSRVSRGSEQYF.